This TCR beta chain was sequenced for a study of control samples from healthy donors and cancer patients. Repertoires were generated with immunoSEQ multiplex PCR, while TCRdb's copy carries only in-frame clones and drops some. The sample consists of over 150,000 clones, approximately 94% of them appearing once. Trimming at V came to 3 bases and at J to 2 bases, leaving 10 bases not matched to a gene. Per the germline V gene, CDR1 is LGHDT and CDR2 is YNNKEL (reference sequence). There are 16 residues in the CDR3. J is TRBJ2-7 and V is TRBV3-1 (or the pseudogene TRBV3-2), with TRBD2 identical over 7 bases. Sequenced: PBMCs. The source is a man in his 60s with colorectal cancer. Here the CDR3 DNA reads TGTGCCAGCAGCCAGGGCTGGGACGGGGGGACCTACGAGCAGTACTTC. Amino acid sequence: CASSQGWDGGTYEQYF.